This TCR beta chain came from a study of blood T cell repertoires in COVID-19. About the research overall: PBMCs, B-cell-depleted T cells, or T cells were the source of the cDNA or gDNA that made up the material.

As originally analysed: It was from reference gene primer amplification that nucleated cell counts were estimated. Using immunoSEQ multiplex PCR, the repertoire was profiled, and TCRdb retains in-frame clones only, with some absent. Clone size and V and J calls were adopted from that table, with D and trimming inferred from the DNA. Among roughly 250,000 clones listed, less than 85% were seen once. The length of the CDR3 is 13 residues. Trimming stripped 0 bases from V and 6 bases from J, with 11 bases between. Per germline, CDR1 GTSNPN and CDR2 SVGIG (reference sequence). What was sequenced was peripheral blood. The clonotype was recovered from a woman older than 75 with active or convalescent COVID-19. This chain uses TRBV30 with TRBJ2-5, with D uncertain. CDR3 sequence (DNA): TGTGCCTGGAGTGTAAATCTTGCGCAGACCCAGTACTTC. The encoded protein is CAWSVNLAQTQYF.